This TCR beta chain was profiled in a study of blood T cell repertoires in COVID-19 (dated by TCRdb to the early 2020s). In terms of the full investigation: Samples from collaborators originated in the United States, Italy and Spain and spanned both the acute and convalescent phases of COVID-19. The material from the prospective study consisted of cDNA or gDNA derived from T cells, B-cell-depleted T cells, or PBMCs. Deeply sampled blood TCRbeta repertoires from subjects exposed to, actively infected with, or recovered from COVID-19 were included in the dataset. The repertoires were made available in a free public database intended to serve as a resource for research on the immune response to SARS-CoV-2. The samples were drawn from the first 160 participants of the ongoing ImmuneRACE study and from 950 to 1,500 subjects provided by 6 global collaborators. The sample metadata nearly always contained a de-identified subject ID, COVID-19 status, age in years and sex. Where available, HLA class I and class II types were taken from metadata supplied by the sample provider and were not determined by assay-based typing.

From a lookup of the germline V gene (reference sequence), CDR1 and CDR2 are LNHDA and SQIVND. V is shortened by 4 bases, J by 5 bases, and the region joining them spans 13 bases. The cysteine opens and the phenylalanine closes a CDR3 of 14 amino acids. Only the CDR3 DNA is retained, 42 bases long and in frame from the first base. TCRbeta CDR3 regions were amplified from genomic DNA using the immunoSEQ Assay, a bias-controlled multiplex PCR. Per the authors' processing: Nucleated cell counts per sample were estimated from amplification of reference gene primers within the assay. To quantify the absolute abundance of each unique TCRbeta CDR3 rearrangement, sequence reads were collapsed and filtered. For each sample, productive Simpson clonality was calculated as the square root of Simpson's diversity index across productive rearrangements. The table was pulled from immuneACCESS by TCRdb, which kept in-frame rearrangements only. Such tables lose some clones; where checked, under half of the loss comes from unresolved V genes, and the rest has no known cause. The D gene and trimming were derived from the DNA, and the V and J assignments and clone size from that table. Within this sample are around 150,000 clones, with approximately 86% of them counted one time only. The ten most abundant clones make up 7% of the sample.

At one collaborating source in Seattle, patients were enrolled during active infection and were followed longitudinally through the course of disease. Each collaborating institution followed its own protocols to collect whole blood in K2EDTA tubes. For TCRbeta analysis, collaborators shipped samples as frozen whole blood, isolated PBMCs, or DNA extracted from either of those sample types. Results the study describes overall, beyond this receptor: Clinical and demographic metadata were provided uncurated, with the amount varying by source and participant.

Comments on this clone: Its recognized antigen is unknown. Base qualities are not provided; no much larger clone lies one nucleotide away.

This sequence originates from a woman in her 40s with COVID-19, enrolled during active disease. The chain employs TRBV19 and TRBJ2-3; matching of 5 bases hints at TRBD2 as the D gene. Material: peripheral blood. The CDR3 in this case is CASSTSGSVDTQYF. The nucleotides read TGTGCCAGTAGTACCAGCGGAAGTGTAGATACGCAGTATTTT.